Presented here are 32 T cell receptor beta chains from one specimen sequenced in a study of blood T cell repertoires in COVID-19. Clones were sequenced by immunoSEQ multiplex PCR, and TCRdb holds only the in-frame ones, with some missing. The data show about 120,000 clones, about 89% seen once. The sample consisted of peripheral blood. The receptor set was obtained from a human donor with acute or convalescent COVID-19. The donor label of this sample is uncertain.

The table lists this clone with a count of one. V and J are TRBV5-4 and TRBJ2-7; 9 bases are shared with TRBD1. This CDR3 contains 15 residues. The V and J ends lost 4 bases and 7 bases, in that order; junction bases with no gene match: 12. Germline CDR1 and CDR2: SGHNT and YYREEE (reference sequence). In nucleotides, the CDR3 is TGTGCCAGCAGCCCGGGCCCGGGACAGGGAAAAGAGCAGTACTTC. It yields the protein CASSPGPGQGKEQYF. Combining the CDR3 with reference TRBV5-4 and TRBJ2-7 gives the whole variable domain ETGVTQSPTHLIKTRGQQVTLRCSSQSGHNTVSWYQQALGQGPQFIFQYYREEENGRGNFPPRFSGLQFPNYSSELNVNALELDDSALYLCASSPGPGQGKEQYFGPGTRLTVT.

This chain connects TRBV30 to TRBJ1-2; D gene unclear. Germline V gene lookup returns CDR1 GTSNPN and CDR2 SVGIG (reference sequence). This CDR3 is 12 amino acids long. Trimming cost V 0 bases and J 8 bases, with 10 bases left between them. Here the CDR3 reads CAWSVSGPGYTF. The CDR3 DNA follows: TGTGCCTGGAGTGTAAGTGGGCCCGGCTACACCTTC.

The chain links TRBV5-1 to TRBJ2-1, with 10 nucleotides matching TRBD2. Germline loops: CDR1 SGHRS, CDR2 YFSETQ. The CDR3 is 16 residues long. The J segment lost 6 bases and the V segment lost 0 bases, leaving 6 bases of the junction unmatched. CDR3 in DNA: TGCGCCAGCAGCTTGGTGTTAGCGGGGGGATCCAATGAGCAGTTCTTC. This encodes CASSLVLAGGSNEQFF.

The gene calls are TRBV28 and TRBJ1-2, with 9 nucleotides matching TRBD1. Germline CDR1 reads MDHEN; CDR2 reads SYDVKM. J lost 6 bases, V lost 3 bases, and 8 bases had no gene match. The CDR3 is 15 amino acids. DNA of the CDR3: TGTGCCAGCAGTTTTCCCAACAGGGGGCAGGATGGCTACACCTTC. Its protein is CASSFPNRGQDGYTF.

The chain couples TRBV5-4 to TRBJ2-5; 16 bases are shared with TRBD2. This CDR3 has 16 amino acids. The germline gives CDR1 SGHNT, CDR2 YYREEE (reference sequence). V lost 5 bases, J lost 5 bases, and 6 bases stayed unmatched. This CDR3 is CASSRGLAGGYETQYF. CDR3 nucleotide sequence: TGTGCCAGCAGTAGGGGACTAGCGGGAGGGTATGAGACCCAGTACTTC. Variable domain in full (rest from reference TRBV5-4 and TRBJ2-5): ETGVTQSPTHLIKTRGQQVTLRCSSQSGHNTVSWYQQALGQGPQFIFQYYREEENGRGNFPPRFSGLQFPNYSSELNVNALELDDSALYLCASSRGLAGGYETQYFGPGTRLLVL.

The chain carries TRBV29-1 and TRBJ2-1; TRBD1 aligns across 9 bases. Germline lookup yields CDR1 SQVTM and CDR2 ANQGSEA. The CDR3 extends over 13 amino acids. This CDR3 is CSTGTGIYNEQFF. The CDR3, as DNA: TGCAGTACCGGGACAGGGATTTACAATGAGCAGTTCTTC.

The gene calls are TRBV6-5 and TRBJ2-5, with TRBD1 matching over 7 bases. Unmatched junction bases numbered 14, after V lost 8 bases and J lost 5 bases. CDR3 length: 15 residues. Germline-derived CDR1 and CDR2 are MNHEY and SVGAGI. The CDR3 reads CASGTEVRAEETQYF. Written as DNA, the CDR3 is TGTGCCAGCGGGACAGAGGTCCGGGCTGAGGAGACCCAGTACTTC.

The chain carries TRBV19 and TRBJ1-1, with a possible D match to TRBD1 (5 bases). The CDR3 sequence is 17 residues long. Germline V gene data show CDR1 as LNHDA and CDR2 as SQIVND (reference sequence). Trimming pared 0 bases from V and 1 base from J, leaving 15 bases between. CDR3 nucleotide sequence: TGTGCCAGTAGTATAGACTATAACGGACACGAGAACACTGAAGCTTTCTTT. Protein product: CASSIDYNGHENTEAFF.

This clone has just one count. The rearrangement links TRBV6-4 to TRBJ2-1; 9 bases map to TRBD1. Germline trimming cut 0 bases from V and 5 bases from J; bases unmatched to any gene: 5. The CDR3 extends over 16 amino acids. Germline-derived CDR1 and CDR2 are MRHNA and SNTAGT. The CDR3 spells CASSDSGDRANNEQFF. CDR3 nucleotides: TGTGCCAGCAGTGACTCCGGGGACAGGGCGAACAATGAGCAGTTCTTC.

The chain combines TRBV12-5 with TRBJ1-2; TRBD1 might be the D (5 bases). The CDR3 extends over 16 amino acids. V was cut by 0 bases and J by 2 bases, with 13 bases left in between. Per the germline V gene, CDR1 is LGHNT and CDR2 is FRNRAP. CDR3 residues: CASGLVVAGWNYGYTF. The CDR3 DNA is TGTGCTAGTGGTTTGGTAGTGGCAGGGTGGAACTATGGCTACACCTTC.

The chain links TRBV28 to TRBJ1-4, with 7 bases aligning to TRBD1. In germline, CDR1 is MDHEN, CDR2 SYDVKM. With V trimmed by 3 bases and J by 7 bases, 8 bases remained unmatched. The length of the CDR3 is 15 residues. CDR3 in amino acids: CASSLSQGDREKLFF. The CDR3 DNA reads as TGTGCCAGCAGTTTGTCCCAGGGGGACCGTGAAAAACTGTTTTTT.

The chain joins TRBV6-5 to TRBJ1-6; possible D gene TRBD1, 6 bases. The CDR3 has 13 residues. Germline loops: CDR1 MNHEY, CDR2 SVGAGI. For the CDR3, the DNA is TGTGCTGCAAGCTGGACAGAGCATTCACCCCTCCACTTT. As protein: CAASWTEHSPLHF.

The rearrangement links TRBV6-2 or TRBV6-3 to TRBJ1-2; no definite D call. V lost 2 bases and J 4 bases, leaving 8 bases between the germline ends. Per germline, CDR1 MNHEY and CDR2 SVGEGT. CDR3 length: 13 amino acids. This CDR3 is CASSYAAAYGYTF. The DNA of the CDR3 is TGTGCCAGCAGTTACGCGGCAGCCTATGGCTACACCTTC.

This clone was seen only once. The rearrangement links TRBV7-9 to TRBJ2-1; 7 bases are shared with TRBD2. With V trimmed by 5 bases and J by 0 bases, 7 bases remained unmatched. CDR1 and CDR2 from the germline V gene are SEHNR and FQNEAQ (reference sequence). The CDR3 spans 16 residues. The DNA of the CDR3 is TGTGCCAGCAGCGGGAGGGCACCCAGCTCCTACAATGAGCAGTTCTTC. This sequence encodes CASSGRAPSSYNEQFF. Together with reference TRBV7-9 and TRBJ2-1, the CDR3 gives the full variable domain: DTGVSQNPRHKITKRGQNVTFRCDPISEHNRLYWYRQTLGQGPEFLTYFQNEAQLEKSRLLSDRFSAERPKGSFSTLEIQRTEQGDSAMYLCASSGRAPSSYNEQFFGPGTRLTVL.

The chain uses TRBV11-3 and TRBJ1-1; possible D gene TRBD1, 5 bases. The V end lost 1 base, the J end lost 3 bases, and 18 bases lay between the germline ends. CDR3 length equals 17 residues. Germline assignment: CDR1 SGHNT and CDR2 YENEEA. The CDR3 nucleotides read TGTGCCAGCAGCTTAGGAACCGGCGCAGGGCCGTACACTGAAGCTTTCTTT. Translation: CASSLGTGAGPYTEAFF.

This CDR3 reads CASRADGGRGYTF. The DNA of the CDR3 is TGTGCCAGCAGGGCCGACGGAGGGCGGGGCTACACCTTC. The chain uses TRBV6-6 and TRBJ1-2, with D unclear. Germline V gives CDR1 MNHNY, CDR2 SVGAGI (reference sequence). This CDR3 has 13 amino acids. V was clipped by 6 bases and J by 8 bases, with 16 bases between them.

The chain combines TRBV25-1 with TRBJ1-1; the match to TRBD1 covers 7 bases. The ends lost 5 bases at V and 11 bases at J; junction bases unmatched: 14. The CDR3 covers 14 residues. Germline CDR1 and CDR2: MGHDK and SYGVNS. CDR3 loop: CASSMISGRGRAFF. CDR3 nucleotides: TGTGCCAGCAGTATGATAAGTGGCAGGGGGAGGGCTTTCTTT.

The CDR3 DNA is TGTGCCAGAAGCTTGACCCTCGCGGGGTCCCAAACTAGGGCGCTTTGGAGCTATGGCTACACCTTC. Translated, it gives CARSLTLAGSQTRALWSYGYTF. The V gene is TRBV5-3, the J gene TRBJ1-2, with D hard to call. TRBV5-3 is an open reading frame, and its role is uncertain. This CDR3 comprises 22 residues. V gave up 1 base and J gave up 4 bases, with 35 bases separating them.

The CDR3 protein is CAITPSFGYNEQFF. DNA for the CDR3: TGTGCCATCACTCCTAGTTTTGGCTACAATGAGCAGTTCTTC. J is TRBJ2-1 and V is TRBV10-3; no reliable D call. The CDR3 is made up of 14 amino acids. Germline V lookup: CDR1 ENHRY, CDR2 SYGVKD. V was shortened by 7 bases and J by 3 bases, with 13 bases between the two germline ends.

This clone showed up just once. V and J are TRBV3-1 (or the pseudogene TRBV3-2) and TRBJ1-1, with D perhaps matching TRBD1 (5 bases). The V end was cut by 4 bases, the J end by 1 base, with 13 bases between. Germline CDR1 reads LGHDT; CDR2 reads YNNKEL (reference sequence). CDR3 length: 15 residues. The CDR3 loop is CASSLQGTGNTEAFF. CDR3 DNA: TGTGCCAGCAGCCTGCAGGGTACGGGGAACACTGAAGCTTTCTTT.

The chain links TRBV4-3 to TRBJ2-1; 9 nucleotides align to TRBD2. This CDR3 contains 17 residues. V was clipped by 1 base and J by 0 bases; unmatched bases: 4. From germline, CDR1 is LGHNA and CDR2 YSLEER. CDR3 DNA sequence: TGCGCCAGCAGCCAAGGACTAGCGGTAAGCTCCTACAATGAGCAGTTCTTC. Translation gives CASSQGLAVSSYNEQFF.

This clone was recorded a few times. J is TRBJ1-2 and V is TRBV9, with 7 nucleotides matching TRBD1. CDR1 and CDR2 (germline): SGDLS, YYNGEE. The J segment lost 0 bases and the V segment lost 7 bases, leaving 6 bases of the junction unmatched. CDR3 length: 14 residues. CDR3 bases: TGTGCCAGCGGGGACAGCCAAGCTAACTATGGCTACACCTTC. Protein: CASGDSQANYGYTF.

This chain uses TRBV2 with TRBJ1-2, with D hard to call. Germline CDR1 reads SNHLY; CDR2 reads FYNNEI. This CDR3 spans 15 amino acids. Trimming shortened V by 5 bases and J by 1 base, and 14 bases separated the two germline ends. The CDR3 protein is CASSQDGGLNYGYTF. The CDR3 region has the DNA TGTGCCAGCAGTCAGGACGGCGGACTTAACTATGGCTACACCTTC.

The rearrangement uses TRBV4-2 and TRBJ1-2, with D perhaps matching TRBD1 (5 bases). CDR1 is LGHNA and CDR2 is YNFKEQ in the germline V gene. Trimming removed 4 bases at V and 0 bases at J, with 18 bases between. There are 17 residues in the CDR3. The CDR3 is CASSRAGGIEANYGYTF. CDR3 bases: TGTGCCAGCAGCCGCGCGGGGGGGATCGAAGCTAACTATGGCTACACCTTC.

This clone came up a few times. The CDR3 DNA sequence: TGTGCCACCCAACTACAGGGGGGAAACACTGAAGCTTTCTTT. It encodes CATQLQGGNTEAFF. The genes are TRBV7-9 and TRBJ1-1; 8 bases map to TRBD1. The CDR3 runs to 14 residues. V shed 10 bases and J 2 bases; nucleotides not matched to a gene: 9. From germline, CDR1 is SEHNR and CDR2 FQNEAQ (reference sequence).

The genes are TRBV7-2 and TRBJ1-2; perhaps TRBD1 as D (5 bases). V gave up 5 bases and J gave up 4 bases, with 14 bases separating them. CDR1 and CDR2 from the germline V gene are SGHTA and FQGNSA. This CDR3 has 14 residues. CDR3 sequence (DNA): TGTGCCAGCAGCCCGATGGGGGGAGGCTATGGCTACACCTTC. Amino acids: CASSPMGGGYGYTF.

The chain has TRBV18 and TRBJ1-1; D call uncertain. CDR1 and CDR2 (germline): KGHSH, LQKENI. The CDR3 runs to 14 residues. V was pared by 2 bases and J by 0 bases, with 7 bases between. Here the CDR3 reads CASSPADMNTEAFF. CDR3 DNA sequence: TGTGCCAGCTCACCAGCCGACATGAACACTGAAGCTTTCTTT.

In this sample, this clone turned up once. CDR3 DNA: TGTGCCTGGGAAACAGAGAGCAATGAAAAACTGTTTTTT. Encoded protein: CAWETESNEKLFF. The chain employs TRBV30 and TRBJ1-4, with D unclear. The CDR3 is 13 residues long. Germline-derived CDR1 and CDR2 are GTSNPN and SVGIG (reference sequence). Trimming took 5 bases from V and 5 from J, leaving 12 bases between them.

The V call is TRBV5-8, the J call TRBJ1-4, with D hard to call. This CDR3 spans 14 amino acids. The germline V and J ends were trimmed by 4 bases and 4 bases, with 11 bases remaining between them. Germline assignment: CDR1 SGHTS and CDR2 YDEGEE. CDR3 sequence: CASSPDTVNEKLFF. CDR3 DNA: TGTGCCAGCAGCCCAGATACCGTTAATGAAAAACTGTTTTTT.

The rearrangement links TRBV2 to TRBJ2-7, with D possibly being TRBD2 (6 bases). This CDR3 is built from 15 residues. Germline V gene sequence: CDR1 SNHLY, CDR2 FYNNEI. Trimming pared 5 bases from V and 2 bases from J, leaving 16 bases between. The CDR3 sequence is CASSLEPGLTYEQYF. The DNA for the CDR3 is TGTGCCAGCAGTTTAGAGCCGGGACTTACCTACGAGCAGTACTTC.

The sample holds a few counts of this clone. The chain uses TRBV29-1 and TRBJ1-2; D perhaps matches TRBD1 (6 bases). CDR1 is SQVTM, CDR2 ANQGSEA, per germline. Trimming shortened V by 4 bases and J by 5 bases, and 20 bases separated the two germline ends. The CDR3 covers 15 residues. CDR3 DNA: TGCAGCGTTGCTGTTGGGGGGCAGGGAGGGTATGGCTACACCTTC. Translation gives CSVAVGGQGGYGYTF.

V usage is TRBV29-1 and J usage is TRBJ1-4; TRBD1 matches at 8 bases. CDR1 is SQVTM and CDR2 is ANQGSEA in the germline V gene. The CDR3 has 11 residues. Trimming cost V 5 bases and J 8 bases; bases outside gene matches: 1. Here the CDR3 DNA reads TGCAGCGTTTGGACAGGGGAAAAACTGTTTTTT. Protein sequence: CSVWTGEKLFF. Full variable domain (outside the CDR3, taken from reference TRBV29-1 and TRBJ1-4): SAVISQKPSRDICQRGTSLTIQCQVDSQVTMMFWYRQQPGQSLTLIATANQGSEATYESGFVIDKFPISRPNLTFSTLTVSNMSPEDSSIYLCSVWTGEKLFFGSGTQLSVL.